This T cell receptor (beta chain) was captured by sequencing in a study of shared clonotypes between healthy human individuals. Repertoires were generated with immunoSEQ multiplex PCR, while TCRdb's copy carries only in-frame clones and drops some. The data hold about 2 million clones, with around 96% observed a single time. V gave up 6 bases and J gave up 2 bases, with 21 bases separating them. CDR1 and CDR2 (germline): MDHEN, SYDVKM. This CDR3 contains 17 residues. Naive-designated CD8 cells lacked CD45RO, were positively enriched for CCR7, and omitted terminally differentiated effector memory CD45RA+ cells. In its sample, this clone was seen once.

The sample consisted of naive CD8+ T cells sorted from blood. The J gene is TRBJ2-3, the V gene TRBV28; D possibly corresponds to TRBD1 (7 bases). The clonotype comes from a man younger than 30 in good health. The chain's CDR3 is CASSTSLEGAHTDTQYF. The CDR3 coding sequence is TGTGCCAGCAGCACCTCTTTGGAGGGGGCCCACACAGATACGCAGTATTTT.